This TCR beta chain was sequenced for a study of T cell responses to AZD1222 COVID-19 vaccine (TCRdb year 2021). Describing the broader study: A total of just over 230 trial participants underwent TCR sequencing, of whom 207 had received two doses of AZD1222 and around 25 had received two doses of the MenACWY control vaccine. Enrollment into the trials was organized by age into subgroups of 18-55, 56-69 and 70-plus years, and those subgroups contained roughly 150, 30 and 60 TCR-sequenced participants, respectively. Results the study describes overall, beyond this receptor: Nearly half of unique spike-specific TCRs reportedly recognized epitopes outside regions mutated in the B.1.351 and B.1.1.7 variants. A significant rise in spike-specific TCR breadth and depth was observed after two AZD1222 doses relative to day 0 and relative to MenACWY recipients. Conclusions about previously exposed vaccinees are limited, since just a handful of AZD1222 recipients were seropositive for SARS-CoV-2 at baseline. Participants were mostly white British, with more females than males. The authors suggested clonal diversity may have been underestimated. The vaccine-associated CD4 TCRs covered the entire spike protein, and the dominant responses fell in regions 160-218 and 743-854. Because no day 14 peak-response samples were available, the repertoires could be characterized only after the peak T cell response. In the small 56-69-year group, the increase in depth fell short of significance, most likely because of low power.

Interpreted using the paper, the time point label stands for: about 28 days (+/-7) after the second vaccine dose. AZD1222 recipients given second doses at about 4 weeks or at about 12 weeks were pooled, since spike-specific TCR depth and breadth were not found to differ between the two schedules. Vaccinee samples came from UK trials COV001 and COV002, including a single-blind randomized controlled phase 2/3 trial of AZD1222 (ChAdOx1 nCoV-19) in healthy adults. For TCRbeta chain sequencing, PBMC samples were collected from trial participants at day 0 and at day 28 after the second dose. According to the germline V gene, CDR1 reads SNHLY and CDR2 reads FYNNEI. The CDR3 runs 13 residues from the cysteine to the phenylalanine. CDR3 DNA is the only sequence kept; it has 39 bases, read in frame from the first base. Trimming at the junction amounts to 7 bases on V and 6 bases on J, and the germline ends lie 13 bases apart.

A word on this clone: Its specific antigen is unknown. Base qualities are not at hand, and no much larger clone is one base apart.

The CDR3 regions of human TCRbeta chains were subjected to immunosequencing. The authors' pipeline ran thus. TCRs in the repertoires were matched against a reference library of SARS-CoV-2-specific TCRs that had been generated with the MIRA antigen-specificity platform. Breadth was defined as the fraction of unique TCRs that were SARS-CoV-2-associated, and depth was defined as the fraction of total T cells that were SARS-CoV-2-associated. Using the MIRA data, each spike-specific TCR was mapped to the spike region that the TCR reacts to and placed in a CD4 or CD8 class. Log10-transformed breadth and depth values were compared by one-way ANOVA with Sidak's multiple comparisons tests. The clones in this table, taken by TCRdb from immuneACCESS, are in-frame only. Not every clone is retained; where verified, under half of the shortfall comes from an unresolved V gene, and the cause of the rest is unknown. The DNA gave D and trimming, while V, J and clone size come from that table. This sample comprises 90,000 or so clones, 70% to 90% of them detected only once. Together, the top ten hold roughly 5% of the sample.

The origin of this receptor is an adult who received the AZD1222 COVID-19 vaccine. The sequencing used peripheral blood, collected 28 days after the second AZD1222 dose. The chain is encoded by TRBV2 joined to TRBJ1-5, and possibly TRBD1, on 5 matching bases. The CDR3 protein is CASMGLSGQPQHF. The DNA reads TGTGCCAGCATGGGACTGAGTGGTCAGCCCCAGCATTTT.